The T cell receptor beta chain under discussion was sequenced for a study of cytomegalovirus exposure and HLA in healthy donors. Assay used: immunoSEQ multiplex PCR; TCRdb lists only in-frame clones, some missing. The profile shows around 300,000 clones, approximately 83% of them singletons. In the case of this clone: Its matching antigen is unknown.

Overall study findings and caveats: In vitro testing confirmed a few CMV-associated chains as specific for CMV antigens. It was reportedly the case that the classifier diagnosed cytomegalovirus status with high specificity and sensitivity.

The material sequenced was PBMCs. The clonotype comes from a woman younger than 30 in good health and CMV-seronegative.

The CDR3 DNA follows: TGTGCCAGCAGTGGGCAGCAGGGGGCGGAAGAGACCCAGTACTTC. Protein product: CASSGQQGAEETQYF. This chain links TRBV6-1 with TRBJ2-5; 8 bases agree with TRBD1. Germline-derived CDR1 and CDR2 are MNHNS and SASEGT. The V segment lost 4 bases and the J segment 3 bases; nucleotides outside the gene matches: 7. The CDR3 spans 15 residues.